A selection of T cell receptor beta chains follows, all from one sample in a study of blood T cell repertoires in COVID-19. The table came from immunoSEQ multiplex PCR; TCRdb's copy has only in-frame clones and leaves some out. The data contain 300,000 to 400,000 clones, more than 70% of them singletons. Material for sequencing was peripheral blood. The receptors were sampled from a young woman with COVID-19, enrolled during active disease. Each CDR3 is given with its conserved first and last residue.

v_call	j_call	cdr3_aa
TRBV2	TRBJ2-1	CASNAGDSYNEQFF
TRBV4-1	TRBJ1-1	CASSLLSLEGALNEAFF
TRBV7-8	TRBJ1-3	CASSLDRSGNTIYF
TRBV5-1	TRBJ1-1	CASSTGQFEAFF
TRBV30	TRBJ1-3	CAWSVGLYTIYF
TRBV28	TRBJ1-2	CASSQNRGGRYYGYTF
TRBV7-8	TRBJ2-5	CASSGRLAGGSVETQYF
TRBV5-1	TRBJ2-5	CASSGGQSDETQYF
TRBV5-4	TRBJ2-3	CASSLNSFPLVLTDTQYF
TRBV5-1	TRBJ2-2	CASSLVGPNTGELFF
TRBV4-2	TRBJ2-1	CASSQAEGLAGPGNEQFF
TRBV28	TRBJ1-6	CASRPQERQLSPLHF
TRBV7-8	TRBJ1-1	CASSLGQGTEAFF
TRBV19	TRBJ1-5	CASSTDRGSNQPQHF
TRBV5-1	TRBJ2-2	CASSLSTGDTGELFF
TRBV5-4	TRBJ2-4	CASSLGDRDRKNIQYF
TRBV2	TRBJ1-1	CASSAGGRTEAFF
TRBV5-1	TRBJ2-5	CASSLVLAGGQETQYF
TRBV7-2	TRBJ2-7	CASSMLAGEPYEQYF
TRBV30	TRBJ1-1	CAWNDRGPLAFF
TRBV4-1	TRBJ1-5	CASSQVGLPRGFNQPQHF
TRBV7-9	TRBJ2-3	CASSLDGLAGGPFTDTQYF